Given below is one TCR beta chain in context. Methods used by the authors: From reference gene primer amplification, estimates of nucleated cell counts were derived. Assay: immunoSEQ multiplex PCR; the TCRdb copy retains only in-frame clones and omits some. The DNA gave D and trimming, while V, J and clone size come from that table. The sample consists of approximately 210,000 clones, 82% of them appearing once. Trimming stripped 2 bases from V and 0 bases from J, with 9 bases between. Germline assignment: CDR1 SEHNR and CDR2 FQNEAQ (reference sequence). The CDR3 is made up of 15 amino acids. This sample is part of a study of blood T cell repertoires in COVID-19. Study as a whole: Italy, Spain and the United States were the sources of the convalescent and acute COVID-19 samples. The analysed material was cDNA or gDNA that came from T cells, B-cell-depleted T cells, or PBMCs.

V gene TRBV7-9 combines with J gene TRBJ2-3, with D possibly being TRBD1 (5 bases). This receptor was obtained from a woman aged 40 to 50 with acute or convalescent COVID-19. Sequenced input: peripheral blood. CDR3 sequence reads: CASSLLPGSTDTQYF. The CDR3 coding sequence is TGTGCCAGCAGCTTACTCCCAGGGAGCACAGATACGCAGTATTTT.